These 21 T cell receptor beta chains were all obtained from the same sample, sequenced in a study of beta chain features in type 1 diabetes. Findings and limits, study-wide: People with Type 1 diabetes carried modestly yet significantly shorter TCRB CDR3s in all four CD4+ subsets.

These TCRs are of unknown antigen specificity. Investigators reverse transcribed all isolated RNA, so they sequenced expressed TCRB transcripts. Repertoires were generated with immunoSEQ multiplex PCR, while TCRdb's copy carries only in-frame clones and drops some. This sample has a few hundred thousand clones, with roughly 14% found just once. Material: naive CD4+ T cells from blood. The receptors derive from a man aged 25 to 40 with type 1 diabetes.

This chain links TRBV10-3 with TRBJ1-5; no firm D call. Germline V CDR1 and CDR2: ENHRY, SYGVKD. The CDR3 contains 13 residues. Trimming removed 2 bases at V and 10 bases at J, with 12 bases between. The CDR3, as DNA: TGTGCCATCAGTGAGGACCAGGCGCTACCCCAGCATTTT. Its translation: CAISEDQALPQHF.

The chain uses TRBV7-9 and TRBJ1-2; D is unclear. The V gene lost 7 bases and the J gene lost 4 bases, with 13 bases spanning the gap. The germline CDR1 and CDR2 sequences are SEHNR and FQNEAQ (reference sequence). This CDR3 is 13 amino acids long. CDR3 DNA: TGTGCCAGCATCGGGGATTGGGGCTATGGCTACACCTTC. Encoded protein: CASIGDWGYGYTF.

This clone was observed a handful of times. The chain recombines TRBV5-4 with TRBJ2-3, with a tentative D call TRBD2 (6 bases). The germline CDR1 and CDR2 sequences are SGHNT and YYREEE (reference sequence). The CDR3 contains 15 residues. V shed 4 bases and J shed 3 bases, with 15 bases lying between them. The DNA of the CDR3 is TGTGCCAGCAGCCCCTCTTGGGGGGAGACAGATACGCAGTATTTT. It encodes CASSPSWGETDTQYF.

This clone has more than one count but fewer than ten. The gene calls are TRBV7-2 and TRBJ1-4, with 8 bases lining up with TRBD1. CDR1 and CDR2 from the germline V gene are SGHTA and FQGNSA. Trimming took 2 bases from V and 6 from J; bases not matched to a gene: 2. The CDR3 length is 14 residues. CDR3 sequence: CASSLQGADEKLFF. CDR3 bases: TGTGCCAGCAGCTTACAGGGGGCGGATGAAAAACTGTTTTTT. The full variable domain, completed using reference TRBV7-2 and TRBJ1-4, is GAGVSQSPSNKVTEKGKDVELRCDPISGHTALYWYRQSLGQGLEFLIYFQGNSAPDKSGLPSDRFSAERTGGSVSTLTIQRTQQEDSAVYLCASSLQGADEKLFFGSGTQLSVL.

This clone was counted only a few times. The CDR3 DNA reads as TGTGCCAGCAGTTTGAGCGGTGCCAAAAACATTCAGTACTTC. Translated, it gives CASSLSGAKNIQYF. This chain uses TRBV28 with TRBJ2-4; weak D call: TRBD2 (5 bases). Trimming shortened V by 3 bases and J by 1 base, and 7 bases separated the two germline ends. This CDR3 is 14 amino acids long. Germline V gene sequence: CDR1 MDHEN, CDR2 SYDVKM.

The chain couples TRBV28 to TRBJ1-2; weak D call: TRBD1 (5 bases). V lost 7 bases, J lost 2 bases, and 14 bases lay in between. The CDR3 spans 14 residues. Germline CDR1 is MDHEN and CDR2 is SYDVKM. CDR3 region: CASNSPTVNYGYTF. The DNA of the CDR3 is TGTGCCAGCAATTCCCCGACAGTAAACTATGGCTACACCTTC.

This clone showed up just a few times. The chain employs TRBV9 and TRBJ1-1; D uncertain. This CDR3 is built from 14 residues. With 0 bases removed from V and 1 base from J, the gap between germline ends came to 7 bases. Per the germline V gene, CDR1 is SGDLS and CDR2 is YYNGEE. DNA for the CDR3: TGTGCCAGCAGCGTAGGGAGGGAGAACACTGAAGCTTTCTTT. It translates to CASSVGRENTEAFF.

There are a few counts of this clone. For the CDR3, the DNA is TGTGCCATCAGTGAGAGGTCCGGACAGGGGGCGGTGTACTTC. This translates into CAISERSGQGAVYF. The gene calls are TRBV10-3 and TRBJ2-7, with 11 bases lining up with TRBD1. The CDR3 loop spans 14 amino acids. The V and J ends lost 2 bases and 12 bases, in that order; junction bases with no gene match: 9. Germline CDR1 is ENHRY and CDR2 is SYGVKD.

The V and J genes are TRBV27 and TRBJ1-2, with D possibly being TRBD1 (5 bases). V was trimmed by 3 bases and J by 7 bases, leaving 6 bases between them. Germline loops: CDR1 MNHEY, CDR2 SMNVEV (reference sequence). CDR3 length: 11 residues. CDR3 in amino acids: CASSFTGGYTF. CDR3 in DNA: TGTGCCAGCAGTTTTACAGGTGGCTACACCTTC.

CDR3 bases: TGTGCCAGCGGGTGGACAGCGATCACCGGGGAGCTGTTTTTT. It yields the protein CASGWTAITGELFF. V is TRBV25-1 and J is TRBJ2-2, with a possible D match to TRBD1 (6 bases). CDR3 length: 14 amino acids. Germline values: CDR1 MGHDK, CDR2 SYGVNS. The ends were cut back, 8 bases at V and 4 bases at J, with 14 bases in the middle.

This clone was counted between two and nine times. CDR3: CASSTDRNQETQYF. The DNA of the CDR3 is TGCGCCAGCAGCACCGACAGGAACCAAGAGACCCAGTACTTC. The V and J genes are TRBV5-1 and TRBJ2-5; TRBD1 is a possible D gene (6 bases). The CDR3 extends over 14 amino acids. The germline V gene encodes CDR1 SGHRS and CDR2 YFSETQ. Trimming left V 4 bases short and J 0 bases short, with 10 bases between.

This clone was detected a few times. The CDR3 nucleotides are TGTGCCAGCACAGGGGCGTGGGGGGCCAACGTCCTGACTTTC. Encoded protein: CASTGAWGANVLTF. V usage is TRBV6-1 and J usage is TRBJ2-6; possibly TRBD1 for D (6 bases). V was trimmed by 7 bases and J by 4 bases, leaving 11 bases between them. The CDR3 runs to 14 residues. Germline loops: CDR1 MNHNS, CDR2 SASEGT.

The chain combines TRBV6-5 with TRBJ2-7; D remains ambiguous. The V gene lost 0 bases and the J gene lost 3 bases, with 12 bases spanning the gap. Per germline, CDR1 MNHEY and CDR2 SVGAGI. The length of the CDR3 is 15 residues. The CDR3 region has the DNA TGTGCCAGCAGTTACTCCCTCTACGGAGACTACGAGCAGTACTTC. Amino acids: CASSYSLYGDYEQYF.

This clone came up a few times. Germline is not matched at one junction end, which may reflect a read error. J is TRBJ2-5 and V is TRBV7-7; TRBD2 matches 10 bases. This CDR3 region has 16 residues. Germline V gene lookup returns CDR1 SSHAT and CDR2 FNYEAQ (reference sequence). The CDR3 is CASSLGLAGDQETQYF. CDR3 coding DNA: TGTGCTAGCAGCTTAGGGCTAGCGGGGGACCAAGAGACCCAGTACTTC.

The CDR3 is CSALRDTGFSGETQYF. The CDR3 DNA reads as TGCAGCGCTCTCCGGGACACCGGATTCTCGGGGGAGACCCAGTACTTC. This chain links TRBV29-1 with TRBJ2-5; D may be TRBD1 (6 bases). CDR1 and CDR2 from the germline V gene are SQVTM and ANQGSEA. The CDR3 loop spans 16 amino acids. Deletions cut 7 bases from V and 5 bases from J, with 26 bases between.

In this sample, this clone turned up a few times. The V gene is TRBV29-1, the J gene TRBJ2-1, with 10 bases lining up with TRBD2. Germline V gene data show CDR1 as SQVTM and CDR2 as ANQGSEA. Losses at the gene ends were 3 bases for V and 7 bases for J; bases not matched to a gene: 6. The CDR3 loop spans 14 amino acids. Here the CDR3 DNA reads TGCAGCGTTGAGACGCCTAGCGGGAGTAATGAGCAGTTCTTC. This sequence encodes CSVETPSGSNEQFF.

The V call is TRBV11-2, the J call TRBJ2-1; the match to TRBD2 covers 13 bases. Germline V CDR1 and CDR2: SGHAT, FQNNGV. The CDR3 totals 15 residues. The trim removed 5 bases at V and 6 bases at J, leaving 4 bases unmatched. In nucleotides, the CDR3 is TGTGCCAGCAGCCGGGGACTAGCGGGGCCCAATGAGCAGTTCTTC. Protein product: CASSRGLAGPNEQFF.

The chain joins TRBV27 to TRBJ1-5; no clear D gene. This CDR3 contains 18 residues. CDR1 is MNHEY and CDR2 is SMNVEV in the germline V gene (reference sequence). Trimming took 6 bases from V and 0 from J, leaving 21 bases between them. Here the CDR3 DNA reads TGTGCCAGCAGCCAAAACCCCCCCAGGTTCGGTAGCAATCAGCCCCAGCATTTT. Residues: CASSQNPPRFGSNQPQHF.

V usage is TRBV6-6 and J usage is TRBJ1-3, with 7 bases that match TRBD1. Germline CDR1 and CDR2: MNHNY and SVGAGI (reference sequence). Trimming took 7 bases from V and 1 from J; bases not matched to a gene: 10. The CDR3 extends over 16 amino acids. Here the CDR3 reads CASNPAPTGSGNTIYF. The CDR3 region has the DNA TGTGCCAGCAACCCCGCCCCGACAGGGTCTGGAAACACCATATATTTT.

This chain joins TRBV18 and TRBJ1-5, with TRBD1 matching over 10 bases. Germline V gene sequence: CDR1 KGHSH, CDR2 LQKENI. This CDR3 contains 15 residues. V lost 6 bases to trimming and J lost 5 bases; unmatched junction nucleotides: 7. As DNA, the CDR3 is TGTGCCAGCTCGCCGACAGGGGGCGCGGATCAGCCCCAGCATTTT. Its protein is CASSPTGGADQPQHF.

Turning to this clone: This specimen includes other DNA sequences encoding the same CDR3. The chain recombines TRBV9 with TRBJ2-5, with 9 bases matching TRBD2. Germline CDR1 reads SGDLS; CDR2 reads YYNGEE. Germline trimming cut 0 bases from V and 4 bases from J; bases unmatched to any gene: 4. CDR3 length: 15 amino acids. The CDR3 region has the DNA TGTGCCAGCAGCGTAGGGCTAGCGGGGAGAGAGACCCAGTACTTC. Protein product: CASSVGLAGRETQYF.